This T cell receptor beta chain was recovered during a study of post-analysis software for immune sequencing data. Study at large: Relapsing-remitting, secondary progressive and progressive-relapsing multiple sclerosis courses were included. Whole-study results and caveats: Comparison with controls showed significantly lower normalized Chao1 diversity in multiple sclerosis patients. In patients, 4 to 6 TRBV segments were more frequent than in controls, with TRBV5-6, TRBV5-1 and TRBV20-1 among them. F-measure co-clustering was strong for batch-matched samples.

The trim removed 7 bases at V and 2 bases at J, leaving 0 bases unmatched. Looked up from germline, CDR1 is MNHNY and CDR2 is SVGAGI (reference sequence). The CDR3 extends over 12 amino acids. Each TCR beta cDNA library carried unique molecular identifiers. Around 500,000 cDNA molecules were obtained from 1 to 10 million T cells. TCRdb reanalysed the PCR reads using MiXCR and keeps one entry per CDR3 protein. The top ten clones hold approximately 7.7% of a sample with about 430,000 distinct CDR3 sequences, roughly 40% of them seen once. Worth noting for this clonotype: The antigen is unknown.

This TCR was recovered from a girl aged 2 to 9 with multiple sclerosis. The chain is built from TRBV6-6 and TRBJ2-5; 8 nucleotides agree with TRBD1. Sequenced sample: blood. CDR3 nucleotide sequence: TGTGCCAGCAACAGGGGGCAAGAGACCCAGTACTTC. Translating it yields CASNRGQETQYF.